These T cell receptor beta chains were read from a single sample in a study of blood T cell repertoires in COVID-19. The table came from immunoSEQ multiplex PCR; TCRdb's copy has only in-frame clones and leaves some out. The profile covers 200,000 or so clones, with about nine tenths appearing a single time and just over 2.5% taken by the ten largest. Sequencing input: PBMCs or T cells enriched from blood (not recorded which). The receptors derive from a woman in her 30s who had recovered from COVID-19. Each CDR3 is given with its conserved first and last residue. A D gene is named only where the DNA matches it firmly. Clone size is shown for a subset of rows, as once, few, many or a class of expanded clone.

clone_size | j_call | v_call | cdr3_length | d_call | cdr3_nt | cdr3_aa
- | TRBJ1-2 | TRBV2 | 13 | - | TGTGCCAGCAGTAAAGGGGGAGGCTATGGCTACACCTTC | CASSKGGGYGYTF
once | TRBJ2-1 | TRBV3-1/TRBV3-2 | 17 | TRBD1 | TGTGCCAGCAGCCACCCGGGACAGCAGGAGAAAGTCAATGAGCAGTTCTTC | CASSHPGQQEKVNEQFF
- | TRBJ1-1 | TRBV2 | 15 | TRBD1 | TGTGCCAGGGACAGGGATGGGTCAAGGGACACTGAAGCTTTCTTT | CARDRDGSRDTEAFF
- | TRBJ2-7 | TRBV7-9 | 17 | TRBD1 | TGTGCCAGCAGCTTAGCCCCCTTGGGGCAGGGGGCCTACGAGCAGTACTTC | CASSLAPLGQGAYEQYF
- | TRBJ2-1 | TRBV18 | 17 | TRBD2 | TGTGCCAGCTCACCGGGACTAGCGGGGGGTCAAGGGGATGAGCAGTTCTTC | CASSPGLAGGQGDEQFF
- | TRBJ1-2 | TRBV7-9 | 14 | TRBD1 | TGTGCCAGCAGTTCTCAACAGGGGGTTTATGGCTACACCTTC | CASSSQQGVYGYTF
- | TRBJ1-3 | TRBV27 | 15 | - | TGTGCCAGCAGTTTAGATGGGACTACCGGAAACACCATATATTTT | CASSLDGTTGNTIYF
- | TRBJ2-2 | TRBV19 | 14 | - | TGTGCCAGTAGTATACGAGGGGACTCCGGGGAGCTGTTTTTT | CASSIRGDSGELFF
few | TRBJ2-2 | TRBV6-5 | 13 | - | TGTGCCAGCAGTCTATACAGAACCGGGGAGCTGTTTTTT | CASSLYRTGELFF
few | TRBJ1-6 | TRBV6-2/TRBV6-3 | 14 | - | TGTGCCAGCAGTTACTACAGGGACGGAGCGCCCCTCCACTTT | CASSYYRDGAPLHF
- | TRBJ1-5 | TRBV4-1 | 15 | - | TGCGCCAGCAGCCAAGAGGCCAGGGGTAATCAGCCCCAGCATTTT | CASSQEARGNQPQHF
- | TRBJ1-3 | TRBV18 | 13 | TRBD1 | TGTGCCAGCTCAACCCCGGGACAGAACACCATATATTTT | CASSTPGQNTIYF
once | TRBJ2-3 | TRBV11-2 | 17 | TRBD2 | TGTGCCAGCAGCTTAGATAGGGCGGGGGGGCCAGCAGATACGCAGTATTTT | CASSLDRAGGPADTQYF
- | TRBJ2-1 | TRBV18 | 16 | - | TGTGCCAGCTCACCTCCAGGGAAGCCGCGATTAGGTGAGCAGTTCTTC | CASSPPGKPRLGEQFF
- | TRBJ1-4 | TRBV27 | 20 | TRBD1 | TGTGCCAGCAGTTTCCGCATAACCGGGACAGGGGGAAGGAGTAATGAAAAACTGTTTTTT | CASSFRITGTGGRSNEKLFF
- | TRBJ2-6 | TRBV14 | 15 | TRBD1 | TGTGCCAGCAGGAAGGGACAGTCCTGGGCCAACGTCCTGACTTTC | CASRKGQSWANVLTF
- | TRBJ1-6 | TRBV19 | 13 | TRBD1 | TGTGCCAGTAGTAGACAGGGTAATTCACCCCTCCACTTT | CASSRQGNSPLHF
- | TRBJ1-5 | TRBV19 | 16 | - | TGTGCCAGTAGTATACCCCAAACAGCAAGAAATCAGCCCCAGCATTTT | CASSIPQTARNQPQHF
- | TRBJ1-1 | TRBV7-8 | 18 | - | TGTGCCAGCAGCTTAGTAGCGGGGGCCTACACCAAAAACACTGAAGCTTTCTTT | CASSLVAGAYTKNTEAFF
- | TRBJ2-6 | TRBV18 | 17 | TRBD1 | TGTGCCAGCTCACCAGGACAGGCCTACTCTGGGGCCAACGTCCTGACTTTC | CASSPGQAYSGANVLTF
- | TRBJ1-2 | TRBV14 | 12 | - | TGTGCCAGCAGCCAAGACGGTTATGGCTACACCTTC | CASSQDGYGYTF
- | TRBJ2-1 | TRBV19 | 15 | TRBD2 | TGTGCCAGTAGTATCATCGAGACTAGCAGCAATGAGCAGTTCTTC | CASSIIETSSNEQFF
once | TRBJ1-1 | TRBV4-3 | 15 | - | TGCGCCAGCAGCCAAGGAGCGAGGCGGGACACTGAAGCTTTCTTT | CASSQGARRDTEAFF
- | TRBJ2-7 | TRBV6-5 | 15 | TRBD1 | TGTGCCAGCAGTCCACTTATAAACAGGGGCTACGAGCAGTACTTC | CASSPLINRGYEQYF
- | TRBJ1-5 | TRBV18 | 13 | - | TGTGCCAGCTCACGACAGGATAATCAGCCCCAGCATTTT | CASSRQDNQPQHF
- | TRBJ2-7 | TRBV19 | 15 | TRBD1 | TGTGCCAGTAGCTCCTTGGACAGGGCGGGCTACGAGCAGTACTTC | CASSSLDRAGYEQYF
- | TRBJ2-3 | TRBV11-1 | 15 | TRBD2 | TGTGCCAGCAGCTTAGGTCGCGGGGGAACAGATACGCAGTATTTT | CASSLGRGGTDTQYF
- | TRBJ2-2 | TRBV5-1 | 13 | - | TGCGCCAGCAGCTTGGGTGGAGGCGGGGAGCTGTTTTTT | CASSLGGGGELFF
- | TRBJ2-2 | TRBV6-5 | 15 | TRBD1 | TGTGCCAGCGGGGGACAGGGGGCCGGCACCGGGGAGCTGTTTTTT | CASGGQGAGTGELFF
- | TRBJ1-3 | TRBV4-3 | 17 | - | TGCGCCAGCAGCCAAGATTTTTCCGGGGGGGGAGGAAACACCATATATTTT | CASSQDFSGGGGNTIYF
- | TRBJ2-7 | TRBV6-1 | 15 | - | TGTGCCAGCAGTGAAGGGTCGGCCCGGGAGTACGAGCAGTACTTC | CASSEGSAREYEQYF
- | TRBJ1-2 | TRBV11-2 | 15 | - | TGTGCCAGCAGCCCTCACAGGGAAGTTAACTATGGCTACACCTTC | CASSPHREVNYGYTF
- | TRBJ2-7 | TRBV6-2/TRBV6-3 | 11 | - | TGTGCCAGCAGTCGGTCCTACGAGCAGTACTTC | CASSRSYEQYF
once | TRBJ2-3 | TRBV9 | 15 | TRBD2 | TGTGCCAGCAGCACTAGCGGGGGGCGCGCAGATACGCAGTATTTT | CASSTSGGRADTQYF
- | TRBJ2-7 | TRBV7-3 | 13 | - | TGTGCCAGCAGCTTCGACAGACTCTACGAGCAGTACTTC | CASSFDRLYEQYF
- | TRBJ2-5 | TRBV3-1/TRBV3-2 | 14 | TRBD2 | TGTGCCAGCAGCCTCGCCGGGGGGCAAGAGACCCAGTACTTC | CASSLAGGQETQYF
- | TRBJ1-1 | TRBV7-3 | 13 | - | TGTGCCAGCAGCTTAGGAGGAAGGTCTGAAGCTTTCTTT | CASSLGGRSEAFF
- | TRBJ1-1 | TRBV3-1/TRBV3-2 | 15 | TRBD1 | TGTGCCAGCAGCCAACCACAGGGGATGGGCACTGAAGCTTTCTTT | CASSQPQGMGTEAFF
once | TRBJ1-2 | TRBV14 | 15 | - | TGTGCCAGCAGCCAAGAGAAGGGACTGAACTGGGGCTACACCTTC | CASSQEKGLNWGYTF
- | TRBJ2-7 | TRBV19 | 15 | TRBD1 | TGTGCCAGTAGTATATATGGGACAGGGATCAACGAGCAGTACTTC | CASSIYGTGINEQYF
- | TRBJ2-3 | TRBV6-5 | 13 | TRBD2 | TGTGCCAGTACGGGGGGGGATCTATATACGCAGTATTTT | CASTGGDLYTQYF
- | TRBJ1-1 | TRBV13 | 14 | - | TGTGCCAGCAGCTTAACCAGGGGCCCCACTGAAGCTTTCTTT | CASSLTRGPTEAFF
many | TRBJ2-5 | TRBV5-4 | 15 | - | TGTGCCAGCAGCCCAAGCCCCAGGGGACAAGAGACCCAGTACTTC | CASSPSPRGQETQYF